This entry lists 29 T cell receptor beta chains sequenced from one sample in a study of tumor and adjacent non-tumor tissue in lung cancer. Three rounds of nested PCR, following a modified ARM-PCR protocol, produced the TCRbeta library. TCRdb re-called the multiplex PCR reads through MiXCR, storing one row per CDR3 protein. The repertoire holds around 79,000 distinct CDR3 sequences, with over 60% as singletons. The template was RNA from unsorted bulk tissue. The sequencing sample was made of lung tumor tissue. The receptors stem from a woman aged 40-49 years with non-small cell lung cancer.

A note on this clonotype: A read error may account for a junction end that differs from germline. The rearrangement uses TRBV20-1 and TRBJ2-7, with TRBD2 identical over 12 bases. The CDR3 has 16 residues. Germline assignment: CDR1 DFQATT and CDR2 SNEGSKA (reference sequence). The CDR3 loop reads CSASPPRLAGVREQYF. The CDR3 DNA sequence: TGCAGTGCTAGCCCGCCGCGACTAGCGGGAGTAAGGGAGCAATACTTC.

Note on this clonotype: One end of the junction varies from germline; a read error may be responsible. V is TRBV20-1 and J is TRBJ1-5; the match to TRBD1 covers 8 bases. Germline CDR1 is DFQATT and CDR2 is SNEGSKA (reference sequence). The CDR3 covers 15 residues. The DNA of the CDR3 is TGCAATGCTAGGACAGGGACGTATAGCAATCATCCCCAGCATTTT. It specifies CNARTGTYSNHPQHF.

Points on this clonotype: The junction departs from the called germline gene at one end, perhaps through a read error. The chain carries TRBV6-6 and TRBJ2-5, with 8 bases lining up with TRBD1. CDR3 length: 19 residues. The germline V gene has CDR1 MNHNY and CDR2 SVGAGI (reference sequence). CDR3 sequence reads: CASSYIFGFDWDRQETQNF. Written as DNA, the CDR3 is TGTGCCAGCAGTTACATCTTCGGGTTTGATTGGGACAGGCAAGAGACCCAGAACTTC.

Concerning this clonotype itself: This may come from a read error, since a much larger clone is one base off. The chain links TRBV6-4 to TRBJ2-3, with D maybe TRBD2 (5 bases). V lost 5 bases to trimming and J lost 6 bases, with 9 bases between them. The CDR3 is 12 residues long. Germline V lookup: CDR1 MRHNA, CDR2 SNTAGT. The DNA of the CDR3 is TGTGCCAGCAGTCACGAGGGCGATACGCAGTATTTT. This encodes CASSHEGDTQYF.

As for this clonotype: A much larger clone differs by one base, so this may be a read error. The chain links TRBV7-9 to TRBJ2-7, with D uncertain. CDR1 and CDR2 (germline): SEHNR, FQNEAQ (reference sequence). The CDR3 sequence is 11 residues long. The CDR3 reads CASSATPEHYF. In nucleotides, the CDR3 is TGTGCCAGCAGCGCCACCCCCGAGCACTACTTC. Variable domain in full (rest from reference TRBV7-9 and TRBJ2-7): DTGVSQNPRHKITKRGQNVTFRCDPISEHNRLYWYRQTLGQGPEFLTYFQNEAQLEKSRLLSDRFSAERPKGSFSTLEIQRTEQGDSAMYLCASSATPEHYFGPGTRLTVT.

On this clonotype: A clone one base away is much larger, so this may be a read error. The J gene is TRBJ2-5, the V gene TRBV5-1; weak D call: TRBD2 (6 bases). The CDR3 consists of 16 residues. Deletions cut 0 bases from V and 5 bases from J, with 17 bases between. Germline V gene data show CDR1 as SGHRS and CDR2 as YFSETQ. Written as DNA, the CDR3 is TGCGCCAGCAGCTTGGCTTCCGGGACTTTCCATGAGACCCAGTACTTC. Its translation is CASSLASGTFHETQYF.

In this sample, this clonotype turned up once. The chain couples TRBV20-1 to TRBJ2-3, with 7 bases fitting TRBD2. This CDR3 is 19 amino acids long. Germline CDR1 and CDR2: DFQATT and SNEGSKA (reference sequence). V gave up 0 bases and J gave up 11 bases; unmatched junction bases: 26. CDR3 sequence reads: CSARDNGTGEGGSWNMQYF. As DNA, the CDR3 is TGCAGTGCTAGAGATAACGGAACGGGAGAGGGAGGGAGTTGGAATATGCAGTATTTT.

This clonotype was counted only a few times. The genes are TRBV11-3 and TRBJ1-6; no clear D gene. CDR1 is SGHNT, CDR2 YENEEA, per germline. V dropped 6 bases and J dropped 6 bases, with 15 bases sitting between them. CDR3 length: 15 amino acids. DNA of the CDR3: TGTGCCAGCAGTTTACGTGGGCCCGGTAATTCACCCCTCCACTTT. It is translated as CASSLRGPGNSPLHF.

Notes on this clonotype: A read error is possible here, since a much larger clone lies one base away. The CDR3 is CASSLAVGAGTYVQYF. CDR3 sequence (DNA): TGTGCCAGCAGCTTGGCAGTTGGGGCAGGGACCTACGTGCAGTACTTC. V and J are TRBV5-5 and TRBJ2-7; D may be TRBD1 or TRBD2 (5 bases each). The CDR3 extends over 16 amino acids. Germline CDR1 is SGHKS and CDR2 is YYEKEE (reference sequence).

Concerning this clonotype itself: This may stem from a read error, because a much larger clone lies one nucleotide away. The chain links TRBV5-6 to TRBJ2-1; a possible D gene is TRBD1 (6 bases). Deletions cut 4 bases from V and 11 bases from J, with 13 bases between. CDR3 length: 12 amino acids. From germline, CDR1 is SGHDT and CDR2 YYEEEE. CDR3 DNA sequence: TGTGCCAGCAGCCCCCCTGGGGGCAAGCAGTTCTTC. The encoded protein is CASSPPGGKQFF.

Comments on this clonotype: Its ends do not fully match the called genes, so a read error is possible. The chain is built from TRBV5-1 and TRBJ2-1; 12 bases line up with TRBD2. The germline V gene has CDR1 SGHRS and CDR2 YFSETQ. The CDR3 totals 16 residues. CDR3 nucleotides: TGCACCAGCAGTGGGCGGACTAGCGGGGCGTACAATGAGCAGTTTTTC. Amino acid sequence: CTSSGRTSGAYNEQFF.

To note about this clonotype: A much larger clone lies a single base off, so this may be a read error. The V gene is TRBV20-1, the J gene TRBJ2-3; 11 bases are a match to TRBD2. This CDR3 comprises 16 residues. Germline V gives CDR1 DFQATT, CDR2 SNEGSKA (reference sequence). The CDR3 DNA reads as TGCATTGCTATCTCACCTAGCGGGGGGAACACAGATACGCAGTATTTT. It specifies CIAISPSGGNTDTQYF.

A note on this clonotype: A clone one base away is much larger, so this may be a read error. The V call is TRBV5-1, the J call TRBJ2-3; TRBD1 agrees at 8 bases. The CDR3 extends over 15 amino acids. Germline V gives CDR1 SGHRS, CDR2 YFSETQ. The CDR3 is CASCLHGQGRDTQYF. DNA for the CDR3: TGCGCCAGCTGCTTGCACGGACAGGGTAGAGATACGCAGTATTTT. Looking up the rest from reference TRBV5-1 and TRBJ2-3 gives the full variable domain: KAGVTQTPRYLIKTRGQQVTLSCSPISGHRSVSWYQQTPGQGLQFLFEYFSETQRNKGNFPGRFSGRQFSNSRSEMNVSTLELGDSALYLCASCLHGQGRDTQYFGPGTRLTVL.

Remarks on this clonotype: A much bigger clone sits one base away, suggesting this may be a read error. The V call is TRBV28, the J call TRBJ2-1; TRBD2 matches at 7 bases. The CDR3 sequence is 15 residues long. Germline CDR1 MDHEN, CDR2 SYDVKM. The V gene end was trimmed by 3 bases and the J gene end by 7 bases; junction bases not matched to a gene: 9. The chain's CDR3 is CASSFGGSRKNEQFF. CDR3 nucleotides: TGTGCCAGCAGTTTCGGGGGGTCAAGGAAAAATGAGCAGTTCTTC.

As regards this clonotype: The conserved phenylalanine or tryptophan is not found at the CDR3 terminus, so this likely reflects a read error. The chain couples TRBV12-3 or TRBV12-4 to TRBJ2-7, with D perhaps matching TRBD1 (5 bases). There are 12 residues in the CDR3. Trimming cost V 5 bases and J 1 base, with 6 bases left between them. CDR3 sequence reads: CASSGASYEQYI. In nucleotides, the CDR3 is TGTGCCAGCAGTGGGGCATCCTACGAGCAGTACATC.

Remarks on this clonotype: A much larger clone lies one base from this, so it may be a read error. V gene TRBV28 combines with J gene TRBJ1-2, with D hard to call. Germline V gives CDR1 MDHEN, CDR2 SYDVKM. This CDR3 contains 11 residues. CDR3 bases: TGTGCCAGCAGTTTGGGCTATGGCTACAGCTTC. Translating gives CASSLGYGYSF.

Concerning this clonotype itself: At one boundary the junction diverges from the germline segment, which might be a read error. The rearrangement links TRBV5-4 to TRBJ2-2; D might be TRBD1 or TRBD2, each matching 5 bases. CDR3 length: 15 residues. From germline, CDR1 is SGHNT and CDR2 YYREEE (reference sequence). The CDR3 nucleotides are TGTGCCAGCAGTTTGGGACGGGCGAACACCGGGGAGCTGTTTTTT. As protein: CASSLGRANTGELFF.

This clonotype was recorded once. The junction departs from germline at one end; a sequencing error may be responsible. The chain employs TRBV11-1 and TRBJ1-2; the D is unclear. Germline V gives CDR1 SGHAT, CDR2 FQDESV (reference sequence). The CDR3 is 14 amino acids. CDR3 nucleotides: TGCGTCAGCAGCTTAGGCCGGTCGGCAGAAGGCTACACCTTC. Translating gives CVSSLGRSAEGYTF.

This clonotype was seen a handful of times. The chain's CDR3 is CASKGGANVLTF. The CDR3 nucleotides are TGTGCCAGCAAGGGTGGGGCCAACGTCCTGACTTTC. The V gene is TRBV2, the J gene TRBJ2-6; D gene unclear. CDR1 and CDR2 (germline): SNHLY, FYNNEI. V gave up 7 bases and J gave up 3 bases, with 4 bases separating them. The CDR3 covers 12 residues.

V and J are TRBV11-2 and TRBJ2-1, with D perhaps TRBD2 (7 bases). V was trimmed by 6 bases and J by 10 bases, leaving 31 bases between them. This CDR3 region has 18 residues. CDR1 and CDR2 from the germline V gene are SGHAT and FQNNGV. The CDR3 nucleotides read TGTGCCAGCAGTTCGCGCATCGTAACTAGGGGGGGACTATGGGAGCAGTTCTTC. This codes for CASSSRIVTRGGLWEQFF.

On this clonotype: An end of the junction does not agree with germline; a read error may underlie this. This CDR3 is CPWRSYRRASGKSYEQYF. As DNA, the CDR3 is TGTCCCTGGCGCTCTTATCGCCGGGCTAGCGGCAAATCCTACGAGCAGTACTTC. This chain links TRBV30 with TRBJ2-7; the match to TRBD2 covers 7 bases. CDR3 size: 18 residues. From germline, CDR1 is GTSNPN and CDR2 SVGIG (reference sequence).

In its sample, this clonotype was seen many times. The rearrangement joins TRBV20-1 to TRBJ2-7; D is tentatively TRBD1 or TRBD2 (5 bases each). V lost 8 bases and J 7 bases, leaving 18 bases between the germline ends. The CDR3 totals 12 residues. Germline V gene sequence: CDR1 DFQATT, CDR2 SNEGSKA (reference sequence). The CDR3 nucleotides read TGCAGTCCTACGGGACGTCCGGGGGAGCAGTACTTC. The encoded protein is CSPTGRPGEQYF.

On this clonotype: A read error is likely, as this CDR3 ends without the conserved phenylalanine or tryptophan. The J gene is TRBJ2-5, the V gene TRBV6-5; D may correspond to TRBD1 or TRBD2 (5 bases each). This CDR3 contains 14 residues. Germline V gene data show CDR1 as MNHEY and CDR2 as SVGAGI. The CDR3 loop is CANSYGAAQETQYI. The CDR3 DNA follows: TGTGCCAACAGTTACGGGGCAGCCCAAGAGACCCAGTACATC.

A word on this clonotype: The CDR3 does not end in the conserved phenylalanine or tryptophan, so this is likely a read error. The V gene is TRBV11-1, the J gene TRBJ2-3, with D unclear. The CDR3 spans 12 residues. Germline CDR1 reads SGHAT; CDR2 reads FQDESV (reference sequence). The CDR3 region is CASSPGGDMQYL. CDR3 nucleotides: TGTGCCAGCAGTCCCGGTGGCGATATGCAGTATTTA.

As to this clonotype: Its ends do not fully match the called genes, so a read error is possible. This chain connects TRBV11-2 to TRBJ2-7; tentative D call: TRBD1 (6 bases). This CDR3 has 16 residues. Germline V lookup: CDR1 SGHAT, CDR2 FQNNGV. DNA of the CDR3: TGTGCCAGGAGCCCCCTCGGTGGGCAGGGGTACCACGATCAGTACTTC. Translated, it gives CARSPLGGQGYHDQYF.

This clonotype was found a few times. This clone may be a read error of a much larger clone one base away. CDR3 DNA sequence: TGCAGTGCCTGGGACATGGGGAATGAGCAGTTCTTC. Its protein is CSAWDMGNEQFF. V usage is TRBV20-1 and J usage is TRBJ2-1, with D perhaps matching TRBD1 (6 bases). V was pared by 6 bases and J by 7 bases, with 13 bases between. This CDR3 has 12 residues. Germline lookup yields CDR1 DFQATT and CDR2 SNEGSKA (reference sequence).

The chain recombines TRBV11-2 with TRBJ2-5; maybe TRBD2 (5 bases). This CDR3 spans 15 amino acids. V dropped 4 bases and J dropped 0 bases, with 12 bases sitting between them. Germline values: CDR1 SGHAT, CDR2 FQNNGV. CDR3 bases: TGTGCCAGCAGCTCATTCGTCGGGAACCAAGAGACCCAGTACTTC. This codes for CASSSFVGNQETQYF. Using reference TRBV11-2 and TRBJ2-5 for the parts outside the CDR3, the full variable domain is EAGVAQSPRYKIIEKRQSVAFWCNPISGHATLYWYQQILGQGPKLLIQFQNNGVVDDSQLPKDRFSAERLKGVDSTLKIQPAKLEDSAVYLCASSSFVGNQETQYFGPGTRLLVL.

Of note for this clonotype: One base away lies a much larger clone, so this may be a sequencing read error. J is TRBJ1-5 and V is TRBV7-9, with D maybe TRBD1 (6 bases). Deletions cut 5 bases from V and 1 base from J, with 9 bases between. The germline V gene has CDR1 SEHNR and CDR2 FQNEAQ (reference sequence). This CDR3 is built from 14 residues. DNA of the CDR3: TGTGCCAGCAGCACAGGGTTAAGCAATCAGCCCCAGCATTTT. It codes for CASSTGLSNQPQHF.

This clonotype was seen many times. This rearrangement joins TRBV5-1 to TRBJ2-3; D perhaps matches TRBD1 (6 bases). Germline-derived CDR1 and CDR2 are SGHRS and YFSETQ. Trimming left V 3 bases short and J 4 bases short, with 12 bases between. There are 14 residues in the CDR3. The CDR3: CASSWTEVADTQYF. The CDR3 nucleotides read TGCGCCAGCAGCTGGACAGAGGTCGCAGATACGCAGTATTTT.